The entry below gives a single T cell receptor beta chain sequence along with its context. Its antigen is currently unknown. This sample stems from a study of T cells after yellow fever vaccination. Via MiXCR, TCRdb re-called the 5' RACE reads, giving one row per CDR3 protein. The repertoire includes about 120,000 distinct CDR3 sequences, 13% to 15% of them detected once, and roughly 41% sits in the top ten. Findings and caveats of the study: Highly abundant clonotypes carried over from the bulk population could end up in FACS-sorted repertoires as contaminants. Clones from primary vaccination mostly reappeared after the booster (96% CD4, about 88% CD8).

The sequencing here drew on CD8+ T cells sorted from PBMCs, taken 5 days after the yellow fever booster vaccination. This TCR was sampled from a man younger than 30 who received the YFV17D yellow fever vaccine.

The DNA for the CDR3 is TGCGCCAGCAGCCAAGATCGAGGGGCGCATATCTATGGCTACACCTTC. Translating gives CASSQDRGAHIYGYTF. V gene TRBV4-3 combines with J gene TRBJ1-2; D might be TRBD1 (5 bases). Germline loops: CDR1 LGHNA, CDR2 YSLEER. Trimming removed 0 bases from V and 4 bases from J, with 15 bases in between. The CDR3 is made up of 16 amino acids.